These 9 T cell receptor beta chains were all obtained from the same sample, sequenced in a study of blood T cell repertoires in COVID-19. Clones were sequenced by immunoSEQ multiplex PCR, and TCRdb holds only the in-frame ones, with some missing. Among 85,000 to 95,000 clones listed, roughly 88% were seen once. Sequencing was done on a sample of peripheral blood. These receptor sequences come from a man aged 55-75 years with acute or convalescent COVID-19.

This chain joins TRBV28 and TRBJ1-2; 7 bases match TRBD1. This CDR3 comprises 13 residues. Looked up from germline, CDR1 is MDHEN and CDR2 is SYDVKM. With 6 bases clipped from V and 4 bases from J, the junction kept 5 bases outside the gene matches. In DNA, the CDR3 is TGTGCCAGCAGCCCCGGGACAGTCTATGGCTACACCTTC. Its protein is CASSPGTVYGYTF.

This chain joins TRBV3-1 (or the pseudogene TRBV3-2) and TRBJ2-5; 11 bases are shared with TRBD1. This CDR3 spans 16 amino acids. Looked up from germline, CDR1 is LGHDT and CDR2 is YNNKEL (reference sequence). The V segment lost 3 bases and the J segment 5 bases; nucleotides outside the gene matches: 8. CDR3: CASSQEGTGGWETQYF. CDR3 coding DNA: TGTGCCAGCAGCCAGGAGGGGACAGGGGGGTGGGAGACCCAGTACTTC.

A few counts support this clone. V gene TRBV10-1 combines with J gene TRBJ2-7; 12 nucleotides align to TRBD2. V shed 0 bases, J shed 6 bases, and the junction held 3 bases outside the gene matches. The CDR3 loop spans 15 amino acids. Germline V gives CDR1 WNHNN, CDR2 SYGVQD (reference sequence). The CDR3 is CASSESRLAGVEQYF. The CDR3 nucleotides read TGCGCCAGCAGTGAGTCAAGACTAGCGGGAGTCGAGCAGTACTTC.

The CDR3 reads CSVEDPRGSPYEQYF. Here the CDR3 DNA reads TGCAGCGTTGAAGACCCCAGGGGTAGCCCCTACGAGCAGTACTTC. The V gene is TRBV29-1, the J gene TRBJ2-7; perhaps TRBD1 as D (6 bases). V was pared by 0 bases and J by 2 bases, with 14 bases between. CDR1 and CDR2 from the germline V gene are SQVTM and ANQGSEA. This CDR3 region has 15 residues.

CDR3 region: CAWSDGTSGYTDTQYF. CDR3 DNA sequence: TGTGCCTGGAGTGATGGGACTAGCGGTTACACAGATACGCAGTATTTT. V gene TRBV30 combines with J gene TRBJ2-3; 11 bases are a match to TRBD2. With 1 base clipped from V and 2 bases from J, the junction kept 5 bases outside the gene matches. Per the germline V gene, CDR1 is GTSNPN and CDR2 is SVGIG (reference sequence). The CDR3 spans 16 residues. The full variable domain, rest sourced from reference TRBV30 and TRBJ2-3, is SQTIHQWPATLVQPVGSPLSLECTVEGTSNPNLYWYRQAAGRGLQLLFYSVGIGQISSEVPQNLSASRPQDRQFILSSKKLLLSDSGFYLCAWSDGTSGYTDTQYFGPGTRLTVL.

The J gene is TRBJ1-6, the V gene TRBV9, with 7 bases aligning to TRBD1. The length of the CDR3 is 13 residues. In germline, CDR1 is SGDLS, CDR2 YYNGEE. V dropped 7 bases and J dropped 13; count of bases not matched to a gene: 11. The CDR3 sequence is CASGRTGLRPLHF. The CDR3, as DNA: TGTGCCAGCGGGCGGACAGGCTTGCGTCCCCTCCACTTT.

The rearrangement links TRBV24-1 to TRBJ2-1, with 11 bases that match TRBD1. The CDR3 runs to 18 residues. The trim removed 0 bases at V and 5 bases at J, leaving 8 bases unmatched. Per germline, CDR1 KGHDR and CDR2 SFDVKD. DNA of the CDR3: TGTGCCACCAGTGATTTGCAGTTGGCGGGACAGGGGGACAATGAGCAGTTCTTC. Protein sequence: CATSDLQLAGQGDNEQFF.

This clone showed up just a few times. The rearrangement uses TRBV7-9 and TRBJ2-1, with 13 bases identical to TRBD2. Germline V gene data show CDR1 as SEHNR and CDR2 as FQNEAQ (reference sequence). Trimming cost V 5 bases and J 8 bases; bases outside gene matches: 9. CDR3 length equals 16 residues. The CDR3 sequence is CASSTSVLAGGDEQFF. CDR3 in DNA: TGTGCCAGCAGCACATCCGTACTAGCGGGAGGGGATGAGCAGTTCTTC.

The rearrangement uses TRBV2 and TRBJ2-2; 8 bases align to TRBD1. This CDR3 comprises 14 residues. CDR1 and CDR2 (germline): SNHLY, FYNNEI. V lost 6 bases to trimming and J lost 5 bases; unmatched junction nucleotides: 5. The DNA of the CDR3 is TGTGCCAGCAGGCCAGGGGGCCGGACCGGGGAGCTGTTTTTT. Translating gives CASRPGGRTGELFF.